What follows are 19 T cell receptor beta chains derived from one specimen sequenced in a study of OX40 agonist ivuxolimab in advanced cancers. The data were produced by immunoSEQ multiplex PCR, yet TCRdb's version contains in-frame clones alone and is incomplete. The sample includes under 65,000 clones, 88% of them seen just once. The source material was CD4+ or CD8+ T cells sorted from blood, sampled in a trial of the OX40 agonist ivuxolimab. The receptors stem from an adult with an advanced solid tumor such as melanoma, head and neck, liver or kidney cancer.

CDR3 DNA sequence: TGTGCCTGGAGTGAAGGGGAAAATCAGCCCCAGCATTTT. Translating it yields CAWSEGENQPQHF. The rearrangement links TRBV30 to TRBJ1-5; a possible D gene is TRBD1 (5 bases). This CDR3 has 13 residues. V was trimmed by 1 base and J by 4 bases, leaving 8 bases between them. CDR1 is GTSNPN, CDR2 SVGIG, per germline (reference sequence).

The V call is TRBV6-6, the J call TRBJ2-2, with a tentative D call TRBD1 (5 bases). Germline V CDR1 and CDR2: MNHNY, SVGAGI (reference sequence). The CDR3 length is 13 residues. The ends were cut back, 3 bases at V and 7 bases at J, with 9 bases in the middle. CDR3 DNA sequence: TGTGCCAGCAGTTATTTTCAGGGCGGGGAGCTGTTTTTT. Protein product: CASSYFQGGELFF.

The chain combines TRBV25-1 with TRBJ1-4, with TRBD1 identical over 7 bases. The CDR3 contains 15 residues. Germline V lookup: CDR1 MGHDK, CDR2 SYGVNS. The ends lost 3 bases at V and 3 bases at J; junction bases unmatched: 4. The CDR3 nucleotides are TGTGCCAGCAGTGATTACAGGGGTTCTAATGAAAAACTGTTTTTT. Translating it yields CASSDYRGSNEKLFF. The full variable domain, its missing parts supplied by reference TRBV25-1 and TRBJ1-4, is EADIYQTPRYLVIGTGKKITLECSQTMGHDKMYWYQQDPGMELHLIHYSYGVNSTEKGDLSSESTVSRIRTEHFPLTLESARPSHTSQYLCASSDYRGSNEKLFFGSGTQLSVL.

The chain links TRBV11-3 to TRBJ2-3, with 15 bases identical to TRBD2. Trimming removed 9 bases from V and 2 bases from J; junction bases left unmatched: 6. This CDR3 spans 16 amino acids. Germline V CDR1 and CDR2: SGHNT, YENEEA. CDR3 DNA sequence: TGTGCCAGGCGGACTAGCGGGAGGGGGGCCACAGATACGCAGTATTTT. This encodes CARRTSGRGATDTQYF.

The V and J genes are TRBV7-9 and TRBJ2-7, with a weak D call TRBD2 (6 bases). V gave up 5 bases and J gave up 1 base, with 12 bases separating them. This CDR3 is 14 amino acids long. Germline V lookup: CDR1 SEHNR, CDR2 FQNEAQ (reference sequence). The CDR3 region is CASSQGTFSYEQYF. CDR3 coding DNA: TGTGCCAGCAGCCAAGGGACTTTTTCCTACGAGCAGTACTTC.

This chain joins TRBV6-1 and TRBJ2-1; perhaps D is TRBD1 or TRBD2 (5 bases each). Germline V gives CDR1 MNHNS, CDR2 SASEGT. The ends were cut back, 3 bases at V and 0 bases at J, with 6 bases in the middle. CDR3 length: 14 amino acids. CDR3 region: CASSERGSYNEQFF. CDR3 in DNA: TGTGCCAGCAGTGAGAGGGGCTCCTACAATGAGCAGTTCTTC.

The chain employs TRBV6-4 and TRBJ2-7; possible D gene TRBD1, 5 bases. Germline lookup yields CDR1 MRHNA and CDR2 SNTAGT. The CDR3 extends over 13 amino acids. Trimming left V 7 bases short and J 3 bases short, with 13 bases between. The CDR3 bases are TGTGCCAGCACTCAGGGTACGATCTACGAGCAGTACTTC. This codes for CASTQGTIYEQYF.

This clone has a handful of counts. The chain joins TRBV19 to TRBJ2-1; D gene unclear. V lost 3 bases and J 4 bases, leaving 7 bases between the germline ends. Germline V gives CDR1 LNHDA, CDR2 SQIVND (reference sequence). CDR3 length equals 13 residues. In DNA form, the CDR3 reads TGTGCCAGTAGTATGGGCACTTACAATGAGCAGTTCTTC. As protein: CASSMGTYNEQFF.

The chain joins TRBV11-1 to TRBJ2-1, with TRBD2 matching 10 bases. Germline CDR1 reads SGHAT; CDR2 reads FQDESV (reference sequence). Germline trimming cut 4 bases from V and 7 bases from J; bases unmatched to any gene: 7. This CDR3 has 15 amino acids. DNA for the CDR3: TGTGCCAGCAGCTGGAGCGGGAGGGCCTGGAATGAGCAGTTCTTC. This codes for CASSWSGRAWNEQFF.

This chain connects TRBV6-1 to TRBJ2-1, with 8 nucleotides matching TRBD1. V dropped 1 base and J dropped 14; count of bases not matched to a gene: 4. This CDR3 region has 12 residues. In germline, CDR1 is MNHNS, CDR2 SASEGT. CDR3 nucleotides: TGTGCCAGCAGTGAAGGACGACAGGGGAAGTTCTTC. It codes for CASSEGRQGKFF.

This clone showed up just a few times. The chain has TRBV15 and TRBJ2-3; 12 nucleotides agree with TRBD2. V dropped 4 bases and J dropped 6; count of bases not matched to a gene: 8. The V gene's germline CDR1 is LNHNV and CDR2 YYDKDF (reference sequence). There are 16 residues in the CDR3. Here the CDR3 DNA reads TGTGCCACCAGCACCGATCTAGCGGGAGGGAGGGATACGCAGTATTTT. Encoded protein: CATSTDLAGGRDTQYF.

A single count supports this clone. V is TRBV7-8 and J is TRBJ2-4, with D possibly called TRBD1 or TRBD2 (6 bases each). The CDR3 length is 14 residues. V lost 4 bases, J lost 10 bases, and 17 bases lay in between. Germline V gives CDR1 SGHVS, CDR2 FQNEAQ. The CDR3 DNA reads TGTGCCAGCAGCTCAGGGGACTCCCAGTTGATTCAGTACTTC. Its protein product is CASSSGDSQLIQYF.

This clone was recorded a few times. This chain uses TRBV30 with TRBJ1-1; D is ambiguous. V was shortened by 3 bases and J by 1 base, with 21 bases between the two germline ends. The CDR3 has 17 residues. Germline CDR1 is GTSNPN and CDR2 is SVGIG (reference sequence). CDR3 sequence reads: CAWRDFLWYRKNTEAFF. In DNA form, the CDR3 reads TGTGCCTGGAGGGACTTCCTTTGGTACAGAAAGAACACTGAAGCTTTCTTT.

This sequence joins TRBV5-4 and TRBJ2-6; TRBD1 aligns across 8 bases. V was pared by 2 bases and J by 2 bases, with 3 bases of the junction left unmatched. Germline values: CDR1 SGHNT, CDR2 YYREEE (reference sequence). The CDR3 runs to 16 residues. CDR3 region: CASSFPQGAGANVLTF. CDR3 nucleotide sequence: TGTGCCAGCAGCTTCCCACAGGGGGCTGGGGCCAACGTCCTGACTTTC.

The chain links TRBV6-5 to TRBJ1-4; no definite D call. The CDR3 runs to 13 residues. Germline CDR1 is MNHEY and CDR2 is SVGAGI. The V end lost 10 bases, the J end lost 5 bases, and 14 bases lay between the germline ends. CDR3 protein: CATRRPTNEKLFF. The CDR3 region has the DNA TGTGCCACGCGGAGACCGACGAATGAAAAACTGTTTTTT.

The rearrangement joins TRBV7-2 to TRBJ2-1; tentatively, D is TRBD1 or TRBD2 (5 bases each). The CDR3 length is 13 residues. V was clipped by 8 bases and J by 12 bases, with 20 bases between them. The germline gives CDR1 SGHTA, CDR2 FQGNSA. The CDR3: CASRGGMAGAQFF. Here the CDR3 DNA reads TGTGCCAGCCGGGGCGGAATGGCCGGGGCGCAGTTCTTC. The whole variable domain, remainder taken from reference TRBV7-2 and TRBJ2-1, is GAGVSQSPSNKVTEKGKDVELRCDPISGHTALYWYRQSLGQGLEFLIYFQGNSAPDKSGLPSDRFSAERTGGSVSTLTIQRTQQEDSAVYLCASRGGMAGAQFFGPGTRLTVL.

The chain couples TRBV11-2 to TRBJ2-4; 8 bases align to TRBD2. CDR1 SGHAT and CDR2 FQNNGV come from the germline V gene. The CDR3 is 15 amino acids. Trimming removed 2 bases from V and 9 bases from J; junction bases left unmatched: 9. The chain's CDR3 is CASSLSLGLGPIQYF. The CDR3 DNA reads TGTGCCAGCAGCTTAAGCTTGGGACTAGGTCCCATTCAGTACTTC. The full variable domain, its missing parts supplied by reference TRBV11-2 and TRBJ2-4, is EAGVAQSPRYKIIEKRQSVAFWCNPISGHATLYWYQQILGQGPKLLIQFQNNGVVDDSQLPKDRFSAERLKGVDSTLKIQPAKLEDSAVYLCASSLSLGLGPIQYFGAGTRLSVL.

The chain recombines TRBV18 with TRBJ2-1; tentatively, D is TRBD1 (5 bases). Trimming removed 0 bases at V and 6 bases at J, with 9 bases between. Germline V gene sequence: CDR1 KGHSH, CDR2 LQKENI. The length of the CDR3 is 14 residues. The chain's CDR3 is CASSPPRDLNEQFF. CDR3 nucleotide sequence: TGTGCCAGCTCACCACCCAGGGATCTCAATGAGCAGTTCTTC.

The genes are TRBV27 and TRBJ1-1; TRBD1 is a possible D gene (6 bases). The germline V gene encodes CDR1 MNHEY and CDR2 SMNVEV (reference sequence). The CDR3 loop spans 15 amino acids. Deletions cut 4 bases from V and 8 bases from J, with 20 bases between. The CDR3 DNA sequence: TGTGCCAGCAGTTGGTCCTCTGGGGGGGGGCTGGAAGCTTTCTTT. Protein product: CASSWSSGGGLEAFF.